The source of this T cell receptor beta chain is a study of cytomegalovirus exposure and HLA in healthy donors. Study-wide context: Earlier, 100 million to 120 million unique TCR beta sequences were recovered from roughly 200 million T cells by an analysis. General study findings and limits: Accurate HLA-A and HLA-B prediction from TCR beta sequences was reported for most subjects.

13 Jbeta primers and 60 Vbeta primers were used for the PCR. The repertoire was sequenced with immunoSEQ multiplex PCR; TCRdb's copy has only in-frame clones and lacks some. The data show about 200,000 clones, around 77% seen once. With 0 bases clipped from V and 5 bases from J, the junction kept 0 bases outside the gene matches. The germline CDR1 and CDR2 sequences are MNHEY and SVGAGI. The CDR3 loop spans 14 amino acids. A word on this clone: The antigen is unknown.

The source material was PBMCs. The receptor was derived from a woman aged 25 to 39 in good health and CMV-seronegative. The chain employs TRBV6-5 and TRBJ2-5; 10 bases are a match to TRBD1. The CDR3 loop reads CASSYSGQGETQYF. The CDR3 region has the DNA TGTGCCAGCAGTTACTCGGGACAGGGGGAGACCCAGTACTTC.